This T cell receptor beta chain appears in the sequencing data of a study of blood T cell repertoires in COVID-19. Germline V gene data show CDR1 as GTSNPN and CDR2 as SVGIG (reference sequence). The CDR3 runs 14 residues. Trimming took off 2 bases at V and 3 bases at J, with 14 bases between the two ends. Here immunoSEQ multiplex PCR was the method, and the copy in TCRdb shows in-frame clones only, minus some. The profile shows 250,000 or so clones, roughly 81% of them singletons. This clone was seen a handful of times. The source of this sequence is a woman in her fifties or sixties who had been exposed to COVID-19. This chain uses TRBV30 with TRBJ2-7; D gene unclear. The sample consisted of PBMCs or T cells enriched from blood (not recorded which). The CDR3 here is CAWSHRRIGYEQYF. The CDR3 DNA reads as TGTGCCTGGAGTCATCGCAGGATCGGCTACGAGCAGTACTTC. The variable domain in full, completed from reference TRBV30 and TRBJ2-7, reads SQTIHQWPATLVQPVGSPLSLECTVEGTSNPNLYWYRQAAGRGLQLLFYSVGIGQISSEVPQNLSASRPQDRQFILSSKKLLLSDSGFYLCAWSHRRIGYEQYFGPGTRLTVT.